This TCR beta chain stems from a study of patients and donors after allogeneic stem cell transplantation. Via MiXCR, TCRdb re-called the RT-PCR reads, giving one row per CDR3 protein. This sample has 900,000 to 1,000,000 distinct CDR3 sequences, with about a sixth found just once. Germline lookup yields CDR1 SGHTA and CDR2 FQGTGA. Trimming removed 4 bases from V and 2 bases from J; junction bases left unmatched: 5. The CDR3 sequence is 15 residues long. The chain has TRBV7-3 and TRBJ2-3, with TRBD2 matching 8 bases. This TCR was recovered from a human donor who was either an allogeneic HSCT recipient or a stem cell or donor lymphocyte infusion donor (not recorded which). It is not recorded whose cells these are; they may come from a transplant donor. The sample consisted of blood, either unsorted or a sorted T cell fraction (not recorded which). The CDR3 loop reads CASSSTSAATDTQYF. The DNA of the CDR3 is TGTGCCAGCAGCTCGACTAGCGCAGCCACAGATACGCAGTATTTT.